This T cell receptor beta chain comes out of a study of CD8+ T cells in alopecia areata (dated 2018 in TCRdb). For the study in its entirety: Skin from C3H/HeJ donors aged roughly 6-13 months with spontaneous alopecia was grafted onto female C3H/HeJ recipients aged roughly 6-11 weeks. In both human patients and the C3H/HeJ mouse model, the study applied high-throughput TCRbeta sequencing to look at T cell clonal expansion in alopecia areata. Scalp tissue and sorted CD4+ and CD8+ peripheral blood T cells from patchy and totalis/universalis alopecia areata patients and from healthy controls were covered by human TCRbeta sequencing. Scalp clonality was compared across normal scalp (n=4), patchy alopecia areata scalp (n=8), and alopecia totalis/universalis scalp (n=8). RNA was extracted with the PAXgene miRNA kit for fixed scalp, the miRNeasy kit for PBMCs, and the RNeasy kit for mouse skin. TCRbeta CDR3 regions were amplified by immunoSEQ multiplex PCR with 35 Vbeta forward and 13 Jbeta reverse primers.

General conclusions and limits of the study: Resident alphabeta T cells in normal human skin are also sequenced, complicating scalp TCR repertoire analysis, unlike mouse skin dominated by gammadelta T cells. Shared TCR sequences between patients were less evident than in mice, which may be partly attributable to HLA diversity in the patient population. Compared with normal scalp, lesional scalp, particularly in alopecia totalis/universalis, had higher clonality and more expanded CD8+ clones, which suggests antigenic drive.

Cells from pooled mouse cutaneous lymph nodes were stained for CD4, CD8alpha, NKG2D, NKG2ACE and other markers and then sorted on a BD Influx. A few counts support this clone. The clone's antigen remains unknown. Gene labels and germline sequences for this entry follow the mouse. This sample includes further DNA sequences coding for the same CDR3. Library generation was performed with the immunoSEQ multiplex PCR assay. RNA was extracted from all samples and reverse transcribed into cDNA as template for TCR sequencing. First-strand cDNA was synthesized with SuperScript III using a 2:1 mix of oligo-dT and random hexamers. A synthetic immune receptor repertoire was used to measure amplification bias, and any remaining bias was corrected computationally. Sequencing of the libraries was done on Illumina HiSeq using 60 bp reads that spanned the CDR3 and were read from J toward V. Turning to the authors' computational methods: Raw reads were preprocessed for error removal, and CDR3 was defined according to IMGT conventions as running from the conserved cysteine to phenylalanine. Clonality was computed by normalizing Shannon entropy by log2 of the number of productive unique TCRs and subtracting the result from 1. CD4 or CD8 identity of scalp clones was inferred by cross-referencing scalp TCRbeta sequences with sorted blood CD4 and CD8 repertoires. Drawn from immuneACCESS, this table holds only the in-frame rearrangements with V and J called that TCRdb kept. Clones are partly lost; checked studies trace under half to an unresolved V gene and leave the rest unexplained. V and J calls and clone size follow that table, whereas D and trimming were derived from the DNA. The sample counts more than 250,000 clones, each observed more than once. The ten largest make up roughly 1.2% of the sample.

This clonotype was obtained from a C3H/HeJ mouse with alopecia areata. The MHC haplotype carried by mice of this strain is H2-k. Sequenced input: CD4+ T cells sorted from a lymph node.

CDR3 region: CASSPDRSSYEQYF. The covered CDR3 bases are TGTGCCAGCAGCCCGGACAGGAGCTCCTAT. The rearranged segments are TRBV5 and TRBJ2-7; 7 bases in the middle match TRBD1. The read stops 4 residues short of the end of the CDR3; the missing end is completed from the germline J gene. CDR1 LGHNA and CDR2 YNLKQL were looked up in the germline V gene (reference sequence). V and J are trimmed by 4 bases and 0 bases, and the gene matches miss 3 bases of the junction. From the cysteine up to the phenylalanine, the CDR3 has a length of 14 residues. Shown are 30 bases from within the CDR3, in frame from base 1.